Listed below are T cell receptor beta chains from one sample, sequenced in a study of shared clonotypes between healthy human individuals. Produced via immunoSEQ multiplex PCR; TCRdb's table is partial and in-frame only. The repertoire holds about 490,000 clones, with 60% to 80% as singletons. The sample comprised PBMCs. Every receptor here comes from a woman aged 40 to 50 in good health. Some clones in this sample may be carry-over from other donors' samples. Each CDR3 is given without its conserved first and last residue. The order of the fields is CDR3 protein, J gene, V gene, D gene, clone size. D genes are given only for firm matches. Size values are once, few and many counts, or a class for expanded clones, and some rows have none.

cdr3_aa: ASLGTGPTYEQY
j_call: TRBJ2-7
v_call: TRBV2
d_call: TRBD1
clone_size: once

cdr3_aa: ASSLEARGRYEQY
j_call: TRBJ2-7
v_call: TRBV7-8
d_call: -
clone_size: -

cdr3_aa: ASSKGQGIGYT
j_call: TRBJ1-2
v_call: TRBV28
d_call: TRBD1
clone_size: -

cdr3_aa: ASSRHQEETQY
j_call: TRBJ2-5
v_call: TRBV10-2
d_call: -
clone_size: -

cdr3_aa: ASSQVAGGYNEQF
j_call: TRBJ2-1
v_call: TRBV14
d_call: TRBD2
clone_size: few

cdr3_aa: ASSQVGQGAGQPQH
j_call: TRBJ1-5
v_call: TRBV4-2
d_call: TRBD1
clone_size: -

cdr3_aa: ASRGPGGSPYEQY
j_call: TRBJ2-7
v_call: TRBV6-4
d_call: TRBD2
clone_size: -

cdr3_aa: ASSIAPMRESTGELF
j_call: TRBJ2-2
v_call: TRBV19
d_call: TRBD2
clone_size: -

cdr3_aa: ASSQSTNTGELF
j_call: TRBJ2-2
v_call: TRBV4-3
d_call: -
clone_size: -

cdr3_aa: ASSWGVATNEKLF
j_call: TRBJ1-4
v_call: TRBV19
d_call: -
clone_size: few

cdr3_aa: ASSLVSTSATQY
j_call: TRBJ2-3
v_call: TRBV7-2
d_call: -
clone_size: once

cdr3_aa: ASSLGGEGGYT
j_call: TRBJ1-2
v_call: TRBV6-5
d_call: TRBD1
clone_size: -

cdr3_aa: ASSLSHGGRYEQY
j_call: TRBJ2-7
v_call: TRBV28
d_call: -
clone_size: -

cdr3_aa: ASSHSPYEQY
j_call: TRBJ2-7
v_call: TRBV6-6
d_call: -
clone_size: -

cdr3_aa: ASSLGQGTTDTQY
j_call: TRBJ2-3
v_call: TRBV6-5
d_call: TRBD1
clone_size: -

cdr3_aa: ASSVGPSRGSYEQY
j_call: TRBJ2-7
v_call: TRBV9
d_call: -
clone_size: -

cdr3_aa: ASSDPTGGSEKLF
j_call: TRBJ1-4
v_call: TRBV9
d_call: TRBD1
clone_size: -

cdr3_aa: ASSVSGASSYEQY
j_call: TRBJ2-7
v_call: TRBV27
d_call: -
clone_size: few

cdr3_aa: ASSLAAGATGELF
j_call: TRBJ2-2
v_call: TRBV14
d_call: -
clone_size: -

cdr3_aa: ASSRGSRVNEKLF
j_call: TRBJ1-4
v_call: TRBV14
d_call: -
clone_size: -

cdr3_aa: ASSQSTGSTSDEQF
j_call: TRBJ2-1
v_call: TRBV4-1
d_call: -
clone_size: few

cdr3_aa: ASSPGTGNWVAQY
j_call: TRBJ2-5
v_call: TRBV7-9
d_call: TRBD1
clone_size: -

cdr3_aa: ASSLPTTSAGVNEQF
j_call: TRBJ2-1
v_call: TRBV5-1
d_call: -
clone_size: -

cdr3_aa: ASSADLRKNSPLH
j_call: TRBJ1-6
v_call: TRBV5-4
d_call: -
clone_size: few

cdr3_aa: ASIHRVYTDGYT
j_call: TRBJ1-2
v_call: TRBV6-1
d_call: -
clone_size: -

cdr3_aa: ASSEWGNYGYT
j_call: TRBJ1-2
v_call: TRBV6-1
d_call: -
clone_size: once

cdr3_aa: ASSLVQQVDTEAF
j_call: TRBJ1-1
v_call: TRBV7-9
d_call: -
clone_size: -

cdr3_aa: ASRGGPGGGDTQY
j_call: TRBJ2-3
v_call: TRBV28
d_call: -
clone_size: -

cdr3_aa: ASSQDGLAGVEEQY
j_call: TRBJ2-7
v_call: TRBV14
d_call: TRBD2
clone_size: -

cdr3_aa: APPTGGIGELF
j_call: TRBJ2-2
v_call: TRBV27
d_call: TRBD2
clone_size: few

cdr3_aa: ASSPGQGAWGYT
j_call: TRBJ1-2
v_call: TRBV27
d_call: TRBD1
clone_size: -

cdr3_aa: ASNEGGNTGELF
j_call: TRBJ2-2
v_call: TRBV5-1
d_call: -
clone_size: -

cdr3_aa: AISVGGFQETQY
j_call: TRBJ2-5
v_call: TRBV10-3
d_call: -
clone_size: -

cdr3_aa: SEEKTANYGYT
j_call: TRBJ1-2
v_call: TRBV29-1
d_call: -
clone_size: many

cdr3_aa: ATSRDTPSEQF
j_call: TRBJ2-1
v_call: TRBV15
d_call: -
clone_size: -

cdr3_aa: AIRDHQPQH
j_call: TRBJ1-5
v_call: TRBV15
d_call: -
clone_size: few

cdr3_aa: ASSPPGTGIGYT
j_call: TRBJ1-2
v_call: TRBV7-8
d_call: TRBD1
clone_size: -

cdr3_aa: ASSFSKETQY
j_call: TRBJ2-5
v_call: TRBV5-1
d_call: -
clone_size: -

cdr3_aa: ASSGTGAGNTIY
j_call: TRBJ1-3
v_call: TRBV9
d_call: TRBD1
clone_size: -

cdr3_aa: ASSLGTSNTDTQY
j_call: TRBJ2-3
v_call: TRBV5-6
d_call: -
clone_size: -

cdr3_aa: ASTPNVLRDYFNNEQF
j_call: TRBJ2-1
v_call: TRBV5-1
d_call: -
clone_size: -

cdr3_aa: ASSFPTSGRNRLSSYNEQF
j_call: TRBJ2-1
v_call: TRBV28
d_call: TRBD2
clone_size: many

cdr3_aa: ASSSSVMNTEAF
j_call: TRBJ1-1
v_call: TRBV6-6
d_call: -
clone_size: -

cdr3_aa: ASGLAGGYNEQF
j_call: TRBJ2-1
v_call: TRBV28
d_call: TRBD2
clone_size: -

cdr3_aa: GSGRAEDEQY
j_call: TRBJ2-7
v_call: TRBV27
d_call: TRBD2
clone_size: -

cdr3_aa: ASSIAGGRETQY
j_call: TRBJ2-5
v_call: TRBV19
d_call: TRBD1
clone_size: -

cdr3_aa: ATDPLAGGLNEQF
j_call: TRBJ2-1
v_call: TRBV28
d_call: TRBD2
clone_size: -

cdr3_aa: ASSRNQGTEAF
j_call: TRBJ1-1
v_call: TRBV7-9
d_call: -
clone_size: once

cdr3_aa: ATSRDSRGTPN
j_call: TRBJ2-7
v_call: TRBV15
d_call: -
clone_size: few

cdr3_aa: ASSRSGGPGNEQF
j_call: TRBJ2-1
v_call: TRBV9
d_call: TRBD2
clone_size: -